A selection of T cell receptor beta chains follows, all from one sample in a study of T cells after yellow fever vaccination. A single record per CDR3 protein comes from TCRdb applying MiXCR to the 5' RACE reads. This sample has about 69,000 distinct CDR3 sequences, with approximately 5.9% found just once. Sequenced material: CD4+ T cells sorted from PBMCs, taken more than 13 days after the first yellow fever vaccination. The source is a man aged 18-30 years who received the YFV17D yellow fever vaccine. The CDR3 runs from the conserved cysteine through the conserved F or W. Each record gives: J gene, clone size, V gene, D gene, CDR3 protein, CDR3 DNA. A D gene is named only where the DNA matches it firmly. Clone size is shown for a subset of rows, as once, few, many or a class of expanded clone.

>TRBJ1-6|many|TRBV2|NA
CASSQGVVSPLHF
TGTGCCAGCAGTCAGGGTGTAGTGTCACCCCTCCACTTT
>TRBJ2-4|many|TRBV4-2|TRBD2
CASSVGLAGGLSGKNIQYF
TGTGCCAGCAGCGTCGGACTAGCGGGGGGGTTGTCAGGCAAAAACATTCAGTACTTC
>TRBJ1-2|many|TRBV12-3/TRBV12-4|NA
CASSSGIYGYTF
TGTGCCAGCAGTTCCGGGATCTATGGCTACACCTTC
>TRBJ2-3|many|TRBV7-2|NA
CASSAGLSTDTQYF
TGTGCCAGCAGCGCAGGGCTTAGCACAGATACGCAGTATTTT
>TRBJ1-2|many|TRBV20-1|NA
CSARKLVYGYTF
TGCAGTGCTAGAAAGTTGGTCTATGGCTACACCTTC
>TRBJ2-1|many|TRBV5-1|TRBD1
CASSYQGVTYNEQFF
TGCGCCAGCAGCTACCAGGGGGTTACCTACAATGAGCAGTTCTTC
>TRBJ1-1|many|TRBV20-1|NA
CSAKIPETLEAFF
TGCAGTGCTAAAATCCCGGAGACACTAGAAGCTTTCTTT
>TRBJ1-1|NA|TRBV29-1|NA
CSVAGRANTEAFF
TGCAGCGTTGCGGGCAGGGCAAACACTGAAGCTTTCTTT
>TRBJ1-6|many|TRBV11-2|TRBD1
CASSRQGPTNSPLHF
TGTGCCAGCAGCAGACAGGGGCCTACCAATTCACCCCTCCACTTT
>TRBJ2-5|many|TRBV18|NA
CASSPRVNLRETQYF
TGTGCCAGCTCACCCCGGGTCAACTTGAGGGAGACCCAGTACTTC
>TRBJ2-7|many|TRBV5-1|NA
CASGPSSTYEQYF
TGCGCCAGCGGGCCCAGTTCGACCTACGAGCAGTACTTC
>TRBJ2-4|many|TRBV9|TRBD2
CASSAGERGPLAKNIQYF
TGTGCCAGCAGCGCCGGCGAGCGGGGGCCCTTAGCCAAAAACATTCAGTACTTC
>TRBJ2-3|many|TRBV7-3|NA
CASSLSPGNTQYF
TGTGCCAGCAGCTTATCACCGGGAAATACGCAGTATTTT
>TRBJ1-4|many|TRBV5-4|NA
CASSRRDPNEKLFF
TGTGCCAGCAGCCGGCGCGACCCCAATGAAAAACTGTTTTTT
>TRBJ1-3|few|TRBV4-2|NA
CASKLGAAGNTIYF
TGTGCCAGCAAATTGGGGGCGGCTGGAAACACCATATATTTT
>TRBJ2-3|many|TRBV6-5|NA
CASSSRQASTDTQYF
TGTGCCAGCAGTTCGCGACAGGCTTCCACAGATACGCAGTATTTT
>TRBJ1-5|many|TRBV7-2|NA
CASSLQGEQPQHF
TGTGCCAGCAGCCTACAGGGTGAGCAGCCCCAGCATTTT
>TRBJ2-2|NA|TRBV11-2|NA
CASSVNRGGELFF
TGTGCCAGCAGCGTGAATCGGGGCGGGGAGCTGTTTTTT
>TRBJ1-1|many|TRBV7-9|TRBD1
CASSLRSQGAIKAFF
TGTGCCAGCAGCTTAAGATCGCAGGGGGCTATTAAAGCTTTCTTT
>TRBJ1-1|many|TRBV12-3/TRBV12-4|NA
CASSLLGRMNTEAFF
TGTGCCAGCAGTTTATTGGGACGCATGAACACTGAAGCTTTCTTT
>TRBJ2-5|many|TRBV2|NA
CASSVLETQYF
TGTGCCAGCAGTGTATTAGAGACCCAGTACTTC
>TRBJ2-5|many|TRBV29-1|TRBD1
CSVVPDRVGETQYF
TGCAGCGTTGTTCCCGACAGGGTCGGAGAGACCCAGTACTTC
>TRBJ1-4|few|TRBV7-2|TRBD1
CASSSGQGGEKLFF
TGTGCCAGCAGCTCCGGACAGGGAGGAGAAAAACTGTTTTTT
>TRBJ1-4|many|TRBV12-3/TRBV12-4|NA
CASRWTVNEKLFF
TGTGCCAGCAGGTGGACAGTTAATGAAAAACTGTTTTTT
>TRBJ2-7|many|TRBV19|NA
CASRRDGTYEQYF
TGTGCCAGTAGGAGGGACGGCACCTACGAGCAGTACTTC
>TRBJ2-5|NA|TRBV7-2|NA
CASSLGGVGVYF
TGTGCCAGCAGCTTAGGGGGAGTCGGTGTTTACTTC
>TRBJ1-2|NA|TRBV4-2|NA
CASSQEGNGGYTF
TGTGCCAGCAGCCAAGAGGGAAACGGTGGCTACACCTTC
>TRBJ2-2|many|TRBV7-2|NA
CASSVRGGIGTGELFF
TGTGCCAGCAGCGTCCGAGGGGGAATTGGGACCGGGGAGCTGTTTTTT
>TRBJ2-7|many|TRBV6-5|NA
CASSYTPKSYEQYF
TGTGCCAGCAGTTACACACCAAAGTCCTACGAGCAGTACTTC
>TRBJ2-1|many|TRBV7-9|TRBD1
CASSFALQGAQGEQFF
TGTGCCAGCAGCTTTGCCCTTCAGGGGGCGCAAGGTGAGCAGTTCTTC
>TRBJ1-3|many|TRBV12-3/TRBV12-4|NA
CASSLGSPADTIYF
TGTGCCAGCAGCCTTGGATCACCCGCGGACACCATATATTTT
>TRBJ1-4|many|TRBV12-3/TRBV12-4|NA
CASSANLGGIGFF
TGTGCCAGCAGTGCCAACCTAGGGGGAATTGGGTTTTTT
>TRBJ1-3|many|TRBV7-9|NA
CASSSPVGSTIYF
TGTGCCAGCAGCTCTCCCGTCGGGTCAACCATATATTTT
>TRBJ1-1|many|TRBV5-1|NA
CASSLGPTDLTEAFF
TGCGCCAGCAGCTTGGGGCCGACAGACCTCACTGAAGCTTTCTTT
>TRBJ2-7|many|TRBV20-1|NA
CSARVFEGYEQYF
TGCAGTGCTAGGGTTTTTGAGGGCTACGAGCAGTACTTC
>TRBJ1-5|NA|TRBV19|TRBD1
CASSVGQRLRQPQHF
TGTGCCAGTAGTGTGGGACAGCGACTTCGGCAGCCCCAGCATTTT
>TRBJ1-1|many|TRBV6-5|NA
CASSIQAIAGTEAFF
TGTGCCAGCAGCATCCAGGCCATTGCGGGCACTGAAGCTTTCTTT